A selection of T cell receptor beta chains follows, all from one sample in a study of blood T cells in healthy people across ages. Using its own MiXCR run on the 5' RACE reads, TCRdb lists one record per CDR3 protein. The sample lists about a million distinct CDR3 sequences, roughly 51% occurring once. The material sequenced was blood. The receptors here all came from a woman aged 60-70 years in good health. The conserved cysteine and the conserved F or W are not part of the CDR3 here. The order of the fields is CDR3 protein, V gene, clone size. Only part of the rows carry a size: once, few, many, or a class if the clone is expanded.

ASSKEDNRRQETQY	TRBV21-1	NA
ATRGGGETQY	TRBV24-1	NA
AWTKRDEQY	TRBV30	NA
ASSFRQANTEAF	TRBV28	NA
ASRREQGQPQH	TRBV28	few
ASSFPGDTQY	TRBV7-2	NA
SASLGTGGTYEQY	TRBV29-1	NA
ASSLVAGGGLQF	TRBV11-1	NA
ASSTGTSVSYEQY	TRBV12-3/TRBV12-4	NA
ASSEQNYNEQF	TRBV6-6	NA
ASSLSGVSSDEQY	TRBV27	NA
ASSFSDRGSNQPQH	TRBV12-3/TRBV12-4	NA
ATKGLCEQY	TRBV25-1	NA
ASSDGDEQY	TRBV10-1	NA
SATSPLEAGTADTQY	TRBV29-1	NA
SANPSGNSDTQY	TRBV20-1	once
SLSLGLAGRNEQF	TRBV20-1	NA